This TCR beta chain was captured by sequencing in a study of cytotoxic CD8 clonotypes in ibrutinib-treated CLL. Study context: Of a cohort that held around 10 relapsed/refractory and over 14 treatment-naive patients, around 18 were IGHV unmutated. After treatment lasting a median about twelve months, range 6 to 36, response samples were collected. Regarding the study as a whole: Under treatment, the uncommon public clonotypes either contracted or remained stable. Baseline values of clonality outstripped age-matched healthy donors and followed circulating CD8+ T-cell counts.

The germline V gene has CDR1 KGHSH and CDR2 LQKENI. The CDR3 has 16 amino acids. V lost 3 bases and J 9 bases, leaving 18 bases between the germline ends. With respect to this clone: The target antigen is unknown.

The table came from immunoSEQ multiplex PCR; TCRdb's copy has only in-frame clones and leaves some out. This table has just over 200,000 clones, about 75% appearing once. The sequenced sample was PBMCs, obtained after 12 months of ibrutinib treatment. The V gene is TRBV18, the J gene TRBJ1-6; possibly TRBD1 for D (5 bases). This receptor was obtained from a human donor with chronic lymphocytic leukemia. The CDR3 sequence is CASSPPGTFGISPLHF. DNA for the CDR3: TGTGCCAGCTCACCCCCCGGGACCTTCGGAATTTCACCCCTCCACTTT.